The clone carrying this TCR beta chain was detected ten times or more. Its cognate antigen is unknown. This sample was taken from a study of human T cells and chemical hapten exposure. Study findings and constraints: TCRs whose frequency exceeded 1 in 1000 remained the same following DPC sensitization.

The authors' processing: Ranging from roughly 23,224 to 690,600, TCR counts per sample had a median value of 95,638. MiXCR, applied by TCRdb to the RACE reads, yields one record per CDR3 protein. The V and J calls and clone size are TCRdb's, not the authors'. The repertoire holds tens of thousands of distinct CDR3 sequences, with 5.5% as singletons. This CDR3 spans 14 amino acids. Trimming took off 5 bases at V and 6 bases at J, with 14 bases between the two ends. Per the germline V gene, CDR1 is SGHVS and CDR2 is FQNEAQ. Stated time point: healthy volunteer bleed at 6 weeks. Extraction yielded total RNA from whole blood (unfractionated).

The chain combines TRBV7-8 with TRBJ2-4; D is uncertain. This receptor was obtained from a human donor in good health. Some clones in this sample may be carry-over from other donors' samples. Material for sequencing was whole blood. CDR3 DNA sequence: TGTGCCAGCAGCCCCGGCCCAGGAGTAAACATTCAGTACTTC. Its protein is CASSPGPGVNIQYF.